This T cell receptor beta chain emerged from a study of blood T cell repertoires in COVID-19. For the study at large: Material from acute and convalescent COVID-19 was sourced from the United States, Italy and Spain. PBMCs, B-cell-depleted T cells, or T cells provided the cDNA or gDNA that made up the material.

The method was immunoSEQ multiplex PCR; TCRdb's version includes in-frame clones alone and lacks a portion of them. The data contain tens of thousands of clones, roughly nine tenths of them seen just once; the ten biggest clones take up 9.2%. The V gene's germline CDR1 is WSHSY and CDR2 SAAADI. After removal of 8 bases from V and 5 bases from J, the junction contained 6 bases not matched to a gene. The CDR3 is 15 residues long. The chain links TRBV10-2 to TRBJ2-2, with TRBD2 matching over 12 bases. Source material: peripheral blood. The receptor comes from a middle-aged man with active COVID-19. The CDR3 sequence: CASSILAGGTGELFF. The CDR3, as DNA: TGCGCCAGCTCTATACTAGCGGGAGGAACCGGGGAGCTGTTTTTT.